The rows below give T cell receptor beta chains drawn from one sample of a study of breast tumors, draining lymph nodes, adjacent tissues. TCRdb independently ran MiXCR on the multiplex PCR reads; one entry per CDR3 protein. The table has about 230,000 distinct CDR3 sequences, about 30% seen once. Sequencing was performed on axillary lymph node tissue. The receptors derive from a female donor with breast cancer. Some clones in this sample may be carry-over from other donors' samples. Both conserved end residues are part of each CDR3. A D gene is named only where the DNA matches it firmly. The listing skips clone size in some rows; elsewhere it reads once, few, many or a size class.

size | J | D | V | CDR3 | DNA
many | TRBJ1-6 | TRBD1 | TRBV5-8 | CASSLRPPGQTNSPLHF | TGTGCCAGCAGCTTGCGACCCCCGGGACAGACGAATTCACCCCTCCACTTT
. | TRBJ1-6 | . | TRBV5-6 | CASSRGVSGGIPNSPLHF | TGTGCCAGCAGTCGTGGGGTATCCGGGGGCATACCTAATTCACCCCTCCACTTT
. | TRBJ1-4 | . | TRBV4-2 | CASSHRVLNRNEKLFF | TGTGCCAGCAGCCACCGGGTCTTGAACAGGAATGAAAAACTGTTTTTT
once | TRBJ1-4 | . | TRBV5-1 | CASSLVGGEKLFF | TGCGCCAGCAGCTTGGTCGGGGGGGAAAAACTGTTTTTT
many | TRBJ2-3 | . | TRBV18 | CASSEEGTDTQYF | TGTGCCAGCTCAGAGGAGGGCACAGATACGCAGTATTTT
many | TRBJ1-3 | . | TRBV25-1 | CASSDRGGNTIYF | TGTGCCAGCAGTGACAGGGGTGGAAACACCATATATTTT
. | TRBJ2-1 | TRBD2 | TRBV19 | CASSGTSGTYNEQFF | TGTGCCAGTAGTGGGACTAGCGGAACCTACAATGAGCAGTTCTTC
. | TRBJ2-3 | . | TRBV7-2 | CASTTQVLGSEQYF | TGTGCCAGCACCACGCAGGTGTTAGGGAGTGAGCAGTATTTT
many | TRBJ1-5 | TRBD1 | TRBV20-1 | CSAIPDRGSNQPQHF | TGCAGTGCTATCCCGGACAGGGGAAGCAATCAGCCCCAGCATTTT
many | TRBJ2-1 | . | TRBV6-5 | CASSPSGRGQQFF | TGTGCCAGCAGTCCTAGTGGGCGGGGGCAGCAGTTCTTC
many | TRBJ2-5 | . | TRBV25-1 | CASSEFKTQYF | TGTGCCAGCAGTGAATTTAAGACCCAGTACTTC
many | TRBJ2-1 | . | TRBV11-2 | CASSLDPPASRNEQFF | TGTGCCAGCAGCTTAGACCCGCCCGCCTCTCGGAATGAGCAGTTCTTC
many | TRBJ2-5 | . | TRBV5-4 | CACAPAPQETQYF | TGTGCCTGTGCTCCGGCTCCCCAAGAGACCCAGTACTTC
. | TRBJ2-7 | . | TRBV10-1 | CASSDLKFGTYEQYF | TGCGCCAGCAGCGACCTGAAATTTGGGACCTACGAGCAGTACTTC
many | TRBJ1-3 | TRBD1 | TRBV4-1 | CASRPGTGWGNTIYF | TGCGCCAGCAGACCGGGGACAGGGTGGGGAAACACCATATATTTT
many | TRBJ1-2 | . | TRBV7-9 | CASSFGWDYGYTF | TGTGCCAGCAGTTTCGGGTGGGACTATGGCTACACCTTC
many | TRBJ2-7 | . | TRBV6-6 | CASSPSFGGAAYEQYF | TGTGCCAGCAGTCCATCTTTTGGGGGGGCTGCCTACGAGCAGTACTTC
many | TRBJ2-7 | . | TRBV12-3/TRBV12-4 | CASSRPGTTNEQYF | TGTGCCAGCAGCCGGCCCGGGACCACTAACGAGCAGTACTTC
many | TRBJ2-1 | . | TRBV11-2 | CASQSGGSGEQFF | TGTGCCAGTCAAAGTGGGGGGTCCGGGGAGCAGTTCTTC
many | TRBJ2-7 | . | TRBV7-2 | CASSLERLVPQYF | TGTGCCAGCAGCTTAGAGAGACTAGTTCCGCAGTACTTC
many | TRBJ2-4 | TRBD2 | TRBV9 | CASSPQGLAGGVAKNIQYF | TGTGCCAGCAGCCCCCAGGGACTAGCGGGAGGGGTAGCCAAAAACATTCAGTACTTC
many | TRBJ2-2 | TRBD2 | TRBV7-3 | CASSFGGRAVGELFF | TGTGCCAGCAGCTTTGGCGGGAGGGCCGTCGGGGAGCTGTTTTTT
many | TRBJ2-2 | . | TRBV29-1 | CSVEGSGELFF | TGCAGCGTAGAGGGGTCCGGGGAGCTGTTTTTT
many | TRBJ1-6 | . | TRBV28 | CASHRGRVDSPLHF | TGTGCCAGCCACAGAGGCAGGGTTGATTCACCCCTCCACTTT
. | TRBJ1-1 | . | TRBV4-1 | CASSTRQVTGAEAFF | TGCGCCAGCAGCACCCGACAGGTGACGGGGGCTGAAGCTTTCTTT
many | TRBJ2-3 | TRBD2 | TRBV12-3/TRBV12-4 | CASSPSGRAADTQYF | TGTGCCAGCAGCCCGAGCGGGAGGGCCGCAGATACGCAGTATTTT
. | TRBJ2-2 | . | TRBV19 | CASSPRTISNTGELFF | TGTGCCAGTAGTCCCCGGACTATCTCGAACACCGGGGAGCTGTTTTTT